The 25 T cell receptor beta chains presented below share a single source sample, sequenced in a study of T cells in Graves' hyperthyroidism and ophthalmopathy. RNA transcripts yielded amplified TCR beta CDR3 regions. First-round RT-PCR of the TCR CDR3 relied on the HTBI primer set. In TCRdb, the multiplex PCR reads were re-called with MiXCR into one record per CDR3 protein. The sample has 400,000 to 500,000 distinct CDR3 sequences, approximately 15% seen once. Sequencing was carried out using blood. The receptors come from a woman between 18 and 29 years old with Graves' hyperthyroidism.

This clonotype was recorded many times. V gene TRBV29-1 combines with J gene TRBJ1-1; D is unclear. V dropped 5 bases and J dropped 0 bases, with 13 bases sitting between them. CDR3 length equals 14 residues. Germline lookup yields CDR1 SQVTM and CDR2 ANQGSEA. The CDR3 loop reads CSVSLDTVNTEAFF. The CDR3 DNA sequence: TGCAGCGTTTCTCTTGACACGGTGAACACTGAAGCTTTCTTT.

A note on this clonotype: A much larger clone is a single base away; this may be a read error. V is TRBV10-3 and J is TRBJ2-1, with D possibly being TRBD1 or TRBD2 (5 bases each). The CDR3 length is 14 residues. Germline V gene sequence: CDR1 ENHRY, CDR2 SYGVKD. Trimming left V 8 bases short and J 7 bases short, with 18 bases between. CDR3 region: CAIGYPTRENEQFF. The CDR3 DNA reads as TGTGCCATCGGTTACCCCACCAGGGAGAATGAGCAGTTCTTC.

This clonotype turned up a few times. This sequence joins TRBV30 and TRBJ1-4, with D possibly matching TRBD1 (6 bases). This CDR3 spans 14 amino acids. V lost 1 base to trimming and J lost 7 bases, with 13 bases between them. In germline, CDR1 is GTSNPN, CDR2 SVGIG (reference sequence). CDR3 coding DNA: TGTGCCTGGAGTGCCGGGAGGGGGGGTGAAAAACTGTTTTTT. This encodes CAWSAGRGGEKLFF.

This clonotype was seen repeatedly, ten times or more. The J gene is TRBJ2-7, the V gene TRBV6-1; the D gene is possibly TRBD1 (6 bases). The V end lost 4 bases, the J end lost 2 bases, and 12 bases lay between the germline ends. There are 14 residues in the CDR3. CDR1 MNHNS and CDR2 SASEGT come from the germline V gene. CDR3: CASSGQDTTYEQYV. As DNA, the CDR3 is TGTGCCAGCAGTGGACAGGACACCACCTACGAGCAGTACGTC.

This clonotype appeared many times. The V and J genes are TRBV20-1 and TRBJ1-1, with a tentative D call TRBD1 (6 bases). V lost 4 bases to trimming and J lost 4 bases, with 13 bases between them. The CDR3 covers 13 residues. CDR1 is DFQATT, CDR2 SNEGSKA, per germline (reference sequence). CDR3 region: CSANPGGLTEAFF. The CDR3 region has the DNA TGCAGTGCTAATCCGGGGGGGCTCACTGAAGCTTTCTTT.

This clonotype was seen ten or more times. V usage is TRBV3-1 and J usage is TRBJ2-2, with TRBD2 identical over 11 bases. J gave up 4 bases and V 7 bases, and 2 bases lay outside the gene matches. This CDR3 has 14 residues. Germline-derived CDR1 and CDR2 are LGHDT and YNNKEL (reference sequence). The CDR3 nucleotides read TGTGCCAGCAAGGGACTAGCGGCCACCGGGGAGCTGTTTTTT. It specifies CASKGLAATGELFF.

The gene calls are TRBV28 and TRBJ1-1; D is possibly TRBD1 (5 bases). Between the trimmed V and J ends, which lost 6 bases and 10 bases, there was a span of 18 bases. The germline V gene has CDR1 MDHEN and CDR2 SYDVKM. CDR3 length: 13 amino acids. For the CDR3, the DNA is TGTGCCAGCAGCGTCGACAGTTTAAGGCGAGCTTTCTTT. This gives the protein CASSVDSLRRAFF.

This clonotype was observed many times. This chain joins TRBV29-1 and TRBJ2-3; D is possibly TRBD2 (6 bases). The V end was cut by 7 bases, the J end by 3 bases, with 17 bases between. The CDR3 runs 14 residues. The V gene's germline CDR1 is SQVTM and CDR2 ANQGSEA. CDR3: CSANAGYATDTQYF. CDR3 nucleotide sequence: TGCAGCGCCAACGCGGGGTATGCGACAGATACGCAGTATTTT.

The CDR3 nucleotides are TGTGCCAGCAGATGGGACGGTGAGACCTTCGGGGAGCTGTTTTTT. Its translation: CASRWDGETFGELFF. V and J are TRBV6-2 or TRBV6-3 and TRBJ2-2, with D tentatively TRBD1 or TRBD2 (5 bases each). Trimming shortened V by 6 bases and J by 7 bases, and 18 bases separated the two germline ends. Germline CDR1 MNHEY, CDR2 SVGEGT. The CDR3 is made up of 15 amino acids.

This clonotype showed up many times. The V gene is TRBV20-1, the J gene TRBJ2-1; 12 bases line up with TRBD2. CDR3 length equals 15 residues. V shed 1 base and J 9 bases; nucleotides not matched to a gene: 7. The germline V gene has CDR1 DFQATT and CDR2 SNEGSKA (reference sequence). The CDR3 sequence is CSARVLAGGTGEQFF. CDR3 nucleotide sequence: TGCAGTGCTAGAGTACTAGCGGGAGGTACGGGTGAGCAGTTCTTC.

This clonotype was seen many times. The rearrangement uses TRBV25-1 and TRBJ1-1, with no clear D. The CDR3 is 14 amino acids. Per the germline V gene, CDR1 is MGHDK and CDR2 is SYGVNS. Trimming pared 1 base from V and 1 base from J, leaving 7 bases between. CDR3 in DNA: TGTGCCAGCAGTGAATTAAGGCAGAACACTGAAGCTTTCTTT. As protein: CASSELRQNTEAFF.

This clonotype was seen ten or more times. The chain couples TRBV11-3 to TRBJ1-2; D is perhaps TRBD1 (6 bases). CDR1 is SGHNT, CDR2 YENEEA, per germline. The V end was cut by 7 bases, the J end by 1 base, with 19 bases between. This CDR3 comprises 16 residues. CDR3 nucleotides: TGTGCCAGCACGAGGCGGGTCGGGGGCCTTAACTATGGCTACACCTTC. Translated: CASTRRVGGLNYGYTF.

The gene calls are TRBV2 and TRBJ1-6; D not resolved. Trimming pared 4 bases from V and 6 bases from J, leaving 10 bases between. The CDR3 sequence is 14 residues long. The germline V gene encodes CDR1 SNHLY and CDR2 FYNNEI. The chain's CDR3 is CASSAIRSNSPLHF. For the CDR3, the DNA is TGTGCCAGCAGTGCGATACGGAGTAATTCACCCCTCCACTTT.

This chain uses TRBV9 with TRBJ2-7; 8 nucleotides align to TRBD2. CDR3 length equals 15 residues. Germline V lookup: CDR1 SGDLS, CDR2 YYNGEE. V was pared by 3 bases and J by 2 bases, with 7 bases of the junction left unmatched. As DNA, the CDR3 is TGTGCCAGCAGCGGTAACCGGGAGGGTCCCTACGAGCAGTACTTC. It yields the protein CASSGNREGPYEQYF.

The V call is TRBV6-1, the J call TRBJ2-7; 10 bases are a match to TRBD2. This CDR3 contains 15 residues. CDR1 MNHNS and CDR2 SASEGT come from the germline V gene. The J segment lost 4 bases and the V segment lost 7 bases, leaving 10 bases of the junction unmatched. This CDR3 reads CASNYKLAGTYEQYF. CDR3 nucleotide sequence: TGTGCCAGCAACTATAAACTAGCGGGAACTTACGAGCAGTACTTC.

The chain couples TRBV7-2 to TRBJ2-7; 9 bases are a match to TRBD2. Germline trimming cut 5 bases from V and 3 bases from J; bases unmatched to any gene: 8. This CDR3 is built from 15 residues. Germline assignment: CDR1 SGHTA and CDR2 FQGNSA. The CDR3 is CASSIQLAGGYEQYV. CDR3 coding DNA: TGTGCCAGCAGCATCCAACTAGCGGGCGGCTACGAGCAGTACGTC.

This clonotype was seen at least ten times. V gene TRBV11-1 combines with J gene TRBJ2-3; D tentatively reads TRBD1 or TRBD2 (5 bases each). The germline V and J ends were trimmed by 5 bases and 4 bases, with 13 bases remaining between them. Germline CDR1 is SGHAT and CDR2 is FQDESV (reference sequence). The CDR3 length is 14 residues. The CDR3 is CASSRSGGSDTQYF. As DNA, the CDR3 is TGTGCCAGCAGCCGCAGTGGGGGTTCAGATACGCAGTATTTT.

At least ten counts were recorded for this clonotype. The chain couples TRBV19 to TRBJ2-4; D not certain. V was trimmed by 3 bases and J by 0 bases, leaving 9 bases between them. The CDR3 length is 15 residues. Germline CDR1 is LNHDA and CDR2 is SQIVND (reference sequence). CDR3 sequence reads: CASSMLDLAKNIQYF. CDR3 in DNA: TGTGCCAGTAGTATGCTGGACCTAGCCAAAAACATTCAGTACTTC. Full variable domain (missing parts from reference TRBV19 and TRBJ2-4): DGGITQSPKYLFRKEGQNVTLSCEQNLNHDAMYWYRQDPGQGLRLIYYSQIVNDFQKGDIAEGYSVSREKKESFPLTVTSAQKNPTAFYLCASSMLDLAKNIQYFGAGTRLSVL.

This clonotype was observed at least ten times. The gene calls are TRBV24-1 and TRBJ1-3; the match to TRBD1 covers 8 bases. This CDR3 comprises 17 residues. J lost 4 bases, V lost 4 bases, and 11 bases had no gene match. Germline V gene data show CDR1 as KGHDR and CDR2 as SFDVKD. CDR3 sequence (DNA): TGTGCCACCAGTGAGAATACAGGGGGTACAGCCGGAAACACCATATATTTT. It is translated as CATSENTGGTAGNTIYF.

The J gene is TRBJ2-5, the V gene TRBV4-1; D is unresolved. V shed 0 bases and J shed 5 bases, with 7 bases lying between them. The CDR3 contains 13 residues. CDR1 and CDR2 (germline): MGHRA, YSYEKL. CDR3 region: CASSQDKYETQYF. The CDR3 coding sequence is TGCGCCAGCAGCCAAGATAAGTACGAGACCCAGTACTTC.

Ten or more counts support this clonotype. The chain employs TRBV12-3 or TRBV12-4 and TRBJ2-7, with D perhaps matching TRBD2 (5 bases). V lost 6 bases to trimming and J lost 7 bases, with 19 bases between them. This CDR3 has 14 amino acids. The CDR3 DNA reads TGTGCCAGCAGCCCGGAGGATAAGCGTGGGGAGCAGTACTTC. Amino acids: CASSPEDKRGEQYF.

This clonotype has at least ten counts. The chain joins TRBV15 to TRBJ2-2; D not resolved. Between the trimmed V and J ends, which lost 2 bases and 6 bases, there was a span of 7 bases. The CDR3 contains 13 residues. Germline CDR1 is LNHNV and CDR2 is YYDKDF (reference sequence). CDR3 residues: CATSRPDSGELFF. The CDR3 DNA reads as TGTGCCACCAGCAGACCCGATTCCGGGGAGCTGTTTTTT.

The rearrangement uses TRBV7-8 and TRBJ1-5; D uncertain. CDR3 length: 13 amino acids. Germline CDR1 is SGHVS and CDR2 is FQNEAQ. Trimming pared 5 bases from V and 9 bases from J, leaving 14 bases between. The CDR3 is CASSIEDYPPQHF. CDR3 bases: TGTGCCAGCAGCATAGAGGACTATCCGCCCCAGCATTTT.

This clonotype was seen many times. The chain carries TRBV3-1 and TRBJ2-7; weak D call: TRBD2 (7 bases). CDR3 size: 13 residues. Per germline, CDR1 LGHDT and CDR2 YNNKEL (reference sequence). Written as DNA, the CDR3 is TGTGCCAGCACCCAAGGGGGGGTCCACGAGCAGTACGTC. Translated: CASTQGGVHEQYV.

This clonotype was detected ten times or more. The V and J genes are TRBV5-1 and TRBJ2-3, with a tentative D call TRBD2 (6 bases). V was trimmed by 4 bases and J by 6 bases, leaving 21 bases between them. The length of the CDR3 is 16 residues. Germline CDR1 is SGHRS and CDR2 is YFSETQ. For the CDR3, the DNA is TGCGCCAGCAGCCGCCGGGACTCCTTCCGTCCCGATACGCAGTATTTT. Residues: CASSRRDSFRPDTQYF.